This TCR beta chain comes out of a study of Ad26.COV2.S vaccination and SARS-CoV-2 variants (dated by TCRdb to the early 2020s). General notes on the study: The specificity and breadth of SARS-CoV-2-reactive T cell receptors after Ad26.COV2.S vaccination were assessed by TCRbeta repertoire sequencing. A total of approximately 32 samples were included in the TCR-sequenced set, comprising around 19 Ad26.COV2.S vaccine recipients, 5 placebo recipients and 8 SARS-CoV-2 convalescent individuals.

Relative to germline, V is missing 5 bases and J is missing 5 bases, with 3 bases of the junction outside any gene match. The CDR3 starts with the cysteine, ends with the phenylalanine, and has 14 residues. The read is trimmed to its CDR3 DNA, 42 bases read in frame from base 1. The germline V gene (reference sequence) yields SEHNR for CDR1 and FQNEAQ for CDR2. General conclusions and limits of the study: Higher spike-specific TCR breadth was observed in Ad26.COV2.S recipients than in placebo recipients (P = 0.0014). Vaccine and placebo recipients had similar non-spike TCR breadth, a finding consistent with the vaccine containing only spike. The authors noted that total T cell responses may have been underestimated by the TCR breadth and depth analyses. Substantial breadth of spike-specific CD8+ and CD4+ T cell responses was reported after vaccination.

The meaning of the sample's time point label: individuals recovered from natural SARS-CoV-2 infection. The immunoSEQ Assay was the method used to sequence TCRbeta CDR3 regions. After extraction, genomic DNA underwent amplification by bias-controlled multiplex PCR, followed by high-throughput sequencing. In the original analysis: To quantify the absolute abundance of each unique TCRbeta CDR3 region, sequences were collapsed and filtered. T cell fraction was estimated by normalizing TCRbeta template counts to usable DNA, with usable DNA measured through amplification of reference genes found in all nucleated cells. Repertoire TCRs were annotated as SARS-CoV-2-specific when V gene, CDR3 amino acid sequence and J gene were exactly matched to a known reactive TCR set. The reference SARS-CoV-2 TCR set was obtained from MIRA and was filtered for enrichment in COVID-19-positive ImmuneCODE repertoires, whereby public or cross-reactive TCRs were removed. Based on the MIRA antigens, annotated TCRs were further analysed at the level of specific ORF or position within ORF. Breadth was defined as the number of annotated unique rearrangements divided by the total number of unique productive rearrangements, and depth was defined as the summed frequency of the annotated unique rearrangements. Group comparisons of TCR breadth used two-sided Wilcoxon rank-sum tests. Drawn from immuneACCESS, this table holds only the in-frame rearrangements with V and J called that TCRdb kept. Clones are partly lost; checked studies trace under half to an unresolved V gene and leave the rest unexplained. Clone size and the V and J calls come from that table; the DNA yielded D and trimming. A total of about 180,000 clones appear in this sample, 87% of them only once. Of the sample, 5.5% to 6% is held by the ten largest clones.

In the case of this clone: Its antigen has not been determined. Within one base of it there is no much larger clone, and no base qualities were kept.

The source of this sequence is a human donor who had recovered from COVID-19. Source: peripheral blood, taken after recovery from COVID-19. The rearrangement joined TRBV7-9 to TRBJ1-4; 9 central bases correspond to TRBD1. The nucleotides are TGTGCCAGCAGCGTTGGGACAGGGAATGAAAAACTGTTTTTT. The translation is CASSVGTGNEKLFF.